Given below is one TCR beta chain in context. Its antigen is unidentified. CDR3 length equals 16 residues. With V trimmed by 5 bases and J by 3 bases, 9 bases remained unmatched. CDR1 is SGHDN and CDR2 is FVKESK in the germline V gene. Clones were read by immunoSEQ multiplex PCR, and TCRdb kept only the in-frame ones, dropping some. Altogether about 2.3 million clones are present, approximately 93% being singletons, with the ten largest covering about 0.39%. The data belong to a study of shared clonotypes between healthy human individuals. Study outcomes and limitations: Across a handful of donors, naive CD4 shared roughly 5%, naive CD8 over 3%, memory CD4 approximately 2.5%, memory CD8 0.4% to 0.5%.

HIV-negative, healthy adults without recent acute infections or vaccinations were the donors. The chain recombines TRBV14 with TRBJ2-1; 8 nucleotides match TRBD2. The sequencing sample was made of naive CD4+ T cells from PBMCs. The subset denotes: CD45RA+ positively selected. This receptor was obtained from a man aged 18 to 30 in good health. Some clones in this sample may be carry-over from other donors' samples. CDR3 in DNA: TGTGCCAGCAGCTCCTGGGGTAGCGGGGTCTACAATGAGCAGTTCTTC. Translating gives CASSSWGSGVYNEQFF.